This record covers a single T cell receptor (beta chain). The data belong to a study of T-cell reconstitution after alpha-beta-depleted transplantation in children. The V end lost 7 bases, the J end lost 10 bases, and 10 bases lay between the germline ends. This CDR3 has 11 amino acids. Germline-derived CDR1 and CDR2 are MNHEY and SVGAGI. Preparing the TCRbeta library involved the use of unique molecular identifiers. MiXCR was run by TCRdb on the PCR reads, yielding one entry per CDR3 protein. The sample records about 580,000 distinct CDR3 sequences, 27% being singletons. The sequenced sample was PBMCs, obtained before TCRalphabeta/CD19-depleted stem cell transplant. The rearrangement joins TRBV6-5 to TRBJ2-2; D is perhaps TRBD1 (5 bases). This receptor was identified in a boy less than two years old with Wiskott-Aldrich syndrome, due to receive a stem cell transplant. The DNA for the CDR3 is TGTGCCAGCAATTTGGGGCTGGAGCTGTTTTTT. This sequence encodes CASNLGLELFF.